These T cell receptor beta chains were read from a single sample in a study of blood T cell repertoires in COVID-19. The repertoire was sequenced with immunoSEQ multiplex PCR; TCRdb's copy has only in-frame clones and lacks some. The top ten clones hold about 4.4% of a sample with 250,000 or so clones, roughly four fifths of them seen once. Sequenced input: peripheral blood. Receptors were obtained from a woman in her sixties or seventies with acute or convalescent COVID-19. Both conserved end residues are part of each CDR3. A D gene is named only where the DNA matches it firmly. The size of a clone is reported for some rows only, either as once, few or many, or as a class for expanded clones.

TRBJ2-3 16 NA few TRBV6-1 CASSELSPIETDTQYF TGTGCCAGCAGTGAATTATCCCCCATTGAGACAGATACGCAGTATTTT
TRBJ1-1 18 TRBD1 few TRBV10-3 CAISGLGTGAQGSTEAFF TGTGCCATCAGTGGCCTCGGGACAGGGGCCCAAGGGAGCACTGAAGCTTTCTTT
TRBJ1-1 15 TRBD1 NA TRBV4-3 CASSHGGTANTEAFF TGCGCCAGCAGCCACGGAGGGACAGCGAACACTGAAGCTTTCTTT
TRBJ2-7 14 NA NA TRBV7-9 CASSSQGGSYEQYF TGTGCCAGCAGCTCCCAGGGGGGTTCCTACGAGCAGTACTTC
TRBJ1-4 15 NA NA TRBV6-6 CASSYGGIKNEKLFF TGTGCCAGCAGTTATGGCGGTATTAAAAATGAAAAACTGTTTTTT
TRBJ1-2 14 NA NA TRBV28 CASSSGTLNYGYTF TGTGCCAGCAGTTCCGGGACACTAAACTATGGCTACACCTTC
TRBJ2-1 14 TRBD2 few TRBV28 CASSSGGAENEQFF TGTGCCAGCAGTTCGGGGGGGGCCGAAAATGAGCAGTTCTTC
TRBJ2-7 13 NA NA TRBV19 CASSIPGGHEQYF TGTGCCAGTAGTATTCCAGGGGGGCACGAGCAGTACTTC
TRBJ1-5 15 NA NA TRBV4-3 CASSQDLEGYQPQHF TGCGCCAGCAGCCAAGATCTGGAGGGTTATCAGCCCCAGCATTTT
TRBJ2-1 16 NA NA TRBV6-2/TRBV6-3 CASSYSGQGVWDEQFF TGTGCCAGCAGTTACTCGGGCCAAGGGGTTTGGGATGAGCAGTTCTTC
TRBJ2-1 13 TRBD1 NA TRBV3-1/TRBV3-2 CASRQGSYNEQFF TGTGCCAGTAGACAGGGCTCCTACAATGAGCAGTTCTTC
TRBJ1-2 15 TRBD1 NA TRBV5-1 CASSLGSTGQYGYTF TGCGCCAGCAGCTTGGGTTCGACAGGGCAGTATGGCTACACCTTC
TRBJ1-1 11 NA NA TRBV20-1 CSARGAQGAFF TGCAGTGCTAGAGGTGCACAGGGAGCTTTCTTT
TRBJ1-6 13 TRBD1 NA TRBV12-3/TRBV12-4 CASSLTGDRGLHF TGTGCCAGCAGTTTAACAGGGGACAGGGGGCTCCACTTT
TRBJ1-1 12 NA NA TRBV5-1 CASSDRNTEAFF TGCGCCAGCAGTGACAGAAACACTGAAGCTTTCTTT
TRBJ2-7 13 NA NA TRBV28 CAIINSSTYEQYF TGTGCCATCATTAACAGCAGTACCTACGAGCAGTACTTC
TRBJ1-4 15 NA NA TRBV4-3 CASSRQVATNEKLFF TGCGCCAGCAGCCGACAGGTAGCAACTAATGAAAAACTGTTTTTT
TRBJ1-1 15 TRBD1 NA TRBV3-1/TRBV3-2 CASSQGQGGNTEAFF TGTGCCAGCAGCCAAGGACAGGGCGGAAACACTGAAGCTTTCTTT
TRBJ2-7 14 NA few TRBV9 CASSERREDYEQYF TGTGCCAGCAGCGAGAGGAGGGAGGACTACGAGCAGTACTTC
TRBJ2-7 13 NA NA TRBV10-1 CASGTVPRGEQYF TGCGCCAGCGGTACCGTTCCTCGGGGGGAGCAGTACTTC
TRBJ1-2 16 NA NA TRBV27 CASSLLPRVQDYGYTF TGTGCCAGCAGTTTATTACCGCGAGTTCAGGATTATGGCTACACCTTC
TRBJ1-2 13 TRBD1 few TRBV7-8 CASSLGQGNGYTF TGTGCCAGCAGCTTGGGACAGGGGAATGGCTACACCTTC
TRBJ2-3 12 TRBD1 NA TRBV29-1 CSTRQGSDTQYF TGCAGCACCAGACAGGGATCAGATACGCAGTATTTT
TRBJ1-6 15 TRBD1 few TRBV28 CASRSGTAYNSPLHF TGTGCCAGCAGGTCCGGGACAGCCTATAATTCACCCCTCCACTTT
TRBJ1-1 15 TRBD1 NA TRBV6-6 CASTSLDRGGTEAFF TGTGCCAGCACTTCACTCGACAGGGGAGGAACTGAAGCTTTCTTT
TRBJ1-5 15 TRBD1 NA TRBV27 CASSLGTGAIQPQHF TGTGCCAGCAGTTTAGGGACAGGGGCGATTCAGCCCCAGCATTTT
TRBJ1-2 13 TRBD1 NA TRBV27 CASSFDRAYGYTF TGTGCCAGCAGTTTCGACAGGGCCTATGGCTACACCTTC
TRBJ2-3 16 TRBD2 NA TRBV11-2 CASSLDVGGAIDTQYF TGTGCCAGCAGCTTAGATGTCGGGGGGGCAATAGATACGCAGTATTTT
TRBJ1-2 16 TRBD1 NA TRBV6-6 CASSLPGQNQNYGYTF TGTGCCAGCAGTTTACCGGGACAGAACCAGAACTATGGCTACACCTTC
TRBJ1-2 16 NA NA TRBV2 CASFFLTGEQVYGYTF TGTGCCAGCTTTTTTCTGACAGGCGAGCAGGTCTATGGCTACACCTTC
TRBJ1-1 16 TRBD1 NA TRBV6-6 CASSKQGSGGKTEAFF TGTGCCAGCAGTAAACAGGGTTCAGGGGGAAAAACTGAAGCTTTCTTT
TRBJ1-2 14 NA NA TRBV7-9 CASAAGVSNYGYTF TGTGCCAGCGCTGCGGGGGTCAGTAACTATGGCTACACCTTC
TRBJ2-6 13 NA NA TRBV24-1 CATRASGANVLTF TGTGCCACCAGAGCCTCTGGGGCCAACGTCCTGACTTTC
TRBJ2-3 16 NA NA TRBV4-3 CASSQDGASGTDTQYF TGCGCCAGCAGCCAAGATGGAGCGAGTGGGACAGATACGCAGTATTTT
TRBJ1-1 13 NA NA TRBV25-1 CASSVQGNTEAFF TGTGCCAGCAGTGTACAGGGGAACACTGAAGCTTTCTTT
TRBJ1-2 15 NA NA TRBV5-4 CASSLVVPLNYGYTF TGTGCCAGCAGCTTGGTTGTCCCCCTTAACTATGGCTACACCTTC
TRBJ1-5 14 TRBD1 once TRBV2 CASSDLDRNQPQHF TGTGCCAGCAGTGACTTGGACAGGAATCAGCCCCAGCATTTT
TRBJ2-1 13 NA once TRBV6-2/TRBV6-3 CASSSDSYNEQFF TGTGCCAGCAGCTCGGACAGTTACAATGAGCAGTTCTTC
TRBJ1-1 14 NA NA TRBV10-3 CAISDGGRNTEAFF TGTGCCATCAGTGATGGGGGCAGGAACACTGAAGCTTTCTTT
TRBJ1-4 15 TRBD1 many TRBV19 CASNDRGRSGEKLFF TGTGCCAGTAACGACAGGGGACGGTCAGGAGAAAAACTGTTTTTT
TRBJ1-5 14 NA NA TRBV18 CASSPAPEGQPQHF TGTGCCAGCTCACCGGCACCCGAGGGCCAGCCCCAGCATTTT